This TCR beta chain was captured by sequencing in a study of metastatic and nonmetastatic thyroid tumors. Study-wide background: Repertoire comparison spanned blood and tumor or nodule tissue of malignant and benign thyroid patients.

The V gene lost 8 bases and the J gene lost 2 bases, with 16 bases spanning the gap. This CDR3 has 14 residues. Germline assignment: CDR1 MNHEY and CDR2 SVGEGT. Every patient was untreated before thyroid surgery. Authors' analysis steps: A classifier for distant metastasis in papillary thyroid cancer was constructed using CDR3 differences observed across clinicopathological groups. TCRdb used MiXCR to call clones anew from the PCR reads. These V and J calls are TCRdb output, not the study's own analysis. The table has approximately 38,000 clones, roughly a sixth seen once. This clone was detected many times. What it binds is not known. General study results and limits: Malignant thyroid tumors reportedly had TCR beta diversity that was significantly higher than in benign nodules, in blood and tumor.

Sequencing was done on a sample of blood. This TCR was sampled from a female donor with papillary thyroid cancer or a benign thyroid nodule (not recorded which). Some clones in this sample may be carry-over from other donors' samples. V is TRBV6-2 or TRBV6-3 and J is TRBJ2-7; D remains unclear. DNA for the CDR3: TGTGCCAGCGGATCGACCGAAGTCACCTACGAGCAGTACTTC. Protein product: CASGSTEVTYEQYF.